Below, one T cell receptor (beta chain) is given with its context. Original analysis: Researchers report that nucleated cell counts were estimated from reference gene primer amplification. Data came from immunoSEQ multiplex PCR; TCRdb stores just in-frame clones and leaves some out. The DNA gave D and trimming, while V, J and clone size come from that table. Found here are roughly 250,000 clones, roughly 87% of them singletons; the top ten hold just over 7%. The data belong to a study of blood T cell repertoires in COVID-19. Looking at the study overall: T cells, B-cell-depleted T cells, or PBMCs supplied cDNA or gDNA.

Trimming at V came to 5 bases and at J to 11 bases, leaving 4 bases not matched to a gene. The CDR3 totals 12 residues. This chain joins TRBV12-3 or TRBV12-4 and TRBJ1-1, with 11 bases lining up with TRBD1. This sequence was found in a man aged 55 to 70 who had recovered from COVID-19. Sequences were obtained from peripheral blood. CDR3: CASSMDRGRAFF. CDR3 nucleotide sequence: TGTGCCAGCAGTATGGACAGGGGGCGGGCTTTCTTT.